The rows below give T cell receptor beta chains drawn from one sample of a study of cytomegalovirus exposure and HLA in healthy donors. The assay was immunoSEQ multiplex PCR, and TCRdb's table has in-frame clones only and misses some. The table shows more than 90,000 clones, with 70% to 90% occurring only once. The sequencing input was PBMCs. Source of these receptors: a man between 18 and 29 years old in good health and CMV-seropositive. Each CDR3 is given with its conserved first and last residue. Fields, in order: CDR3 protein, V gene, J gene.

CDR3aa: CASSREGTDTQYF
v_gene: TRBV18
j_gene: TRBJ2-3

CDR3aa: CASSSAGARSSYTF
v_gene: TRBV27
j_gene: TRBJ1-2

CDR3aa: CAWSVVTGGERNQPQHF
v_gene: TRBV30
j_gene: TRBJ1-5

CDR3aa: CASSPSPGDNYGYTF
v_gene: TRBV7-2
j_gene: TRBJ1-2

CDR3aa: CASSLIGGVGDTQYF
v_gene: TRBV5-1
j_gene: TRBJ2-3

CDR3aa: CASSSLAGGSNTGELFF
v_gene: TRBV5-5
j_gene: TRBJ2-2

CDR3aa: CASSLGLAGSSYEQYF
v_gene: TRBV28
j_gene: TRBJ2-7

CDR3aa: CASSDPGMNTEAFF
v_gene: TRBV6-4
j_gene: TRBJ1-1

CDR3aa: CASSLGLSSYNSPLHF
v_gene: TRBV5-1
j_gene: TRBJ1-6

CDR3aa: CASSLGGQGAANEQFF
v_gene: TRBV5-4
j_gene: TRBJ2-1

CDR3aa: CASSLTAVHDTQYF
v_gene: TRBV5-6
j_gene: TRBJ2-3

CDR3aa: CASRSGTGVLGELFF
v_gene: TRBV28
j_gene: TRBJ2-2

CDR3aa: CASSGAYETQYF
v_gene: TRBV25-1
j_gene: TRBJ2-5

CDR3aa: CASSTRGLSQPQHF
v_gene: TRBV28
j_gene: TRBJ1-5

CDR3aa: CASSELSGSTDTQYF
v_gene: TRBV13
j_gene: TRBJ2-3

CDR3aa: CASGTGNTEAFF
v_gene: TRBV2
j_gene: TRBJ1-1

CDR3aa: CASSISGVGAMNTEAFF
v_gene: TRBV19
j_gene: TRBJ1-1

CDR3aa: CASSPQGRYFNQPQHF
v_gene: TRBV7-8
j_gene: TRBJ1-5